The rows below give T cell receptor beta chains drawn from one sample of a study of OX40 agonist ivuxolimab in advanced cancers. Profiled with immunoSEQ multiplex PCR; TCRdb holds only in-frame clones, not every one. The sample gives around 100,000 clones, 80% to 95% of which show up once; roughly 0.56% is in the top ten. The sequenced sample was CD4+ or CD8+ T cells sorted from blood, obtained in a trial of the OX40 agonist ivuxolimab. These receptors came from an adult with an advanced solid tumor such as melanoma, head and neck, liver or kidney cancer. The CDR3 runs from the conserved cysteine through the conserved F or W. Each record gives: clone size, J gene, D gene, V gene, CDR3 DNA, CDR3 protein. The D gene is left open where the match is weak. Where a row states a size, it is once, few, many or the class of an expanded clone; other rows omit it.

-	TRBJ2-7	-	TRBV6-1	TGTGCCAGCAGTGAAGTTGGGTACGAGCAGTACTTC	CASSEVGYEQYF
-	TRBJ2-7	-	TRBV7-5	TGTGCCAGAAGCTCCGGGACAGGGGTTTGGGAGCAGTACTTC	CARSSGTGVWEQYF
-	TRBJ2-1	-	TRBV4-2	TGTGCCAGCAGCCAAGATCTAAGCGCACGCTCCTACAATGAGCAGTTCTTC	CASSQDLSARSYNEQFF
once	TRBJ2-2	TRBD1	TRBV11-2	TGTGCCAGCAGCTTACACCCGACAGGGTCGATCACCGGGGAGCTGTTTTTT	CASSLHPTGSITGELFF
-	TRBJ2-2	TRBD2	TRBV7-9	TGTGCCAGCAGCTCCGGGACTAGCGGGAGGGGGGAGCTGTTTTTT	CASSSGTSGRGELFF
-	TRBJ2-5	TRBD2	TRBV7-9	TGTGCCAGCAGCTTAGCGCGACTAGCGGGAGAAGAGACCCAGTACTTC	CASSLARLAGEETQYF
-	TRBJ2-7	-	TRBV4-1	TGCGCCAGCAGCCACCAAATTTCCTACGAGCAGTACTTC	CASSHQISYEQYF
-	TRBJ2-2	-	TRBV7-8	TGTGCCAGCTTTTCGACTCTATGGAACACCGGGGAGCTGTTTTTT	CASFSTLWNTGELFF
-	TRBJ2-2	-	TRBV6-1	TGTGCCAGCAGAGTCGGACAGGGGGAGCTGTTTTTT	CASRVGQGELFF
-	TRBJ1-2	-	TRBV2	TGTGCCAGCCTCTCCGGACGTACCGGGAAAAGGGACTACACCTTC	CASLSGRTGKRDYTF
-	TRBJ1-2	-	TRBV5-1	TGCGCCAGCAGCTCCGATTCGACTATTGGCTACACCTTC	CASSSDSTIGYTF
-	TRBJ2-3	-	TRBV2	TGTGCCAGCAGTGTAGACACACGCACAGATACGCAGTATTTT	CASSVDTRTDTQYF
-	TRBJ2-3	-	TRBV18	TGTGCCAGCTCACCGTCAGATACGACGCAGTATTTT	CASSPSDTTQYF
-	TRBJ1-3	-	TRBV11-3	TGTGCCAGCAGCTTACGGGCAGACTCTGGAAACACCATATATTTT	CASSLRADSGNTIYF
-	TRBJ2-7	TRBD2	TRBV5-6	TGTGCCAGCAGCTTGTTCGGGACTAGCGGGAGAAGCTCCTACGAGCAGTACTTC	CASSLFGTSGRSSYEQYF
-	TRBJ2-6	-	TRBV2	TGTGCCAGCAGTGAAGCAGGGGCCGGGGCCAACGTCCTGACTTTC	CASSEAGAGANVLTF
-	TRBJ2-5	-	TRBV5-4	TGTGCCAGCAGGGGGGGTAGTCTAGCGACCCAAGAGACCCAGTACTTC	CASRGGSLATQETQYF
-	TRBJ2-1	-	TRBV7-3	TGTGCCAGCAGCCCGTCGGGGTGGAGGGGTAGGGGAAATGAGCAGTTCTTC	CASSPSGWRGRGNEQFF
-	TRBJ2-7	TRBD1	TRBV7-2	TGTGCCAGCAGCTTAAAGTCGGGACAGGTGTGGGAGCAGTACTTC	CASSLKSGQVWEQYF
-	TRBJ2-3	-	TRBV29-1	TGCAGCGGACGCAGGGAATCCACAGATACGCAGTATTTT	CSGRRESTDTQYF
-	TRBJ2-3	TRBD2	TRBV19	TGTGCCAGTAGTCCAACTAGCGGGACCTCCACAGATACGCAGTATTTT	CASSPTSGTSTDTQYF
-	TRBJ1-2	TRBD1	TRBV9	TGTGCCAGCAGCGGCCCAGGGGGCGGCTATGGCTACACCTTC	CASSGPGGGYGYTF
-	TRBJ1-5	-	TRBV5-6	TGTGCCAGCAGCTTGGGAGCTTTCACAGGGAGTCAGCCCCAGCATTTT	CASSLGAFTGSQPQHF
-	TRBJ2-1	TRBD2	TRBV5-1	TGCGCCAGCAGCGCATGGACTAGCGGGAGATCCTACAATGAGCAGTTCTTC	CASSAWTSGRSYNEQFF
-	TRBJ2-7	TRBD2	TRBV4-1	TGCGCCAGCAGTCTTACTCGGCTAGCGGGAGACTACGAGCAGTACTTC	CASSLTRLAGDYEQYF
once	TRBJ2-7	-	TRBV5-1	TGCGCCAGCAGCTTCGGGGGAGAAGGCTACGAGCAGTACTTC	CASSFGGEGYEQYF
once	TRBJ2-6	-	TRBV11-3	TGTGCCAGCAGCTCAGTTTTGGGGGCCAACGTCCTGACTTTC	CASSSVLGANVLTF
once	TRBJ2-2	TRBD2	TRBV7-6	TGTGCCAGCAGTCCTCACCCCGGGACTAGGGGCACCGGGGAGCTGTTTTTT	CASSPHPGTRGTGELFF
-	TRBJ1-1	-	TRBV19	TGTGCCAGTAGTATGGAGCGGGGAACTGAAGCTTTCTTT	CASSMERGTEAFF
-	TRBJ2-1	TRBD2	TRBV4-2	TGTGCCAGCAGCCAAGTAAGCGGGAGTTCGGTTGAGCAGTTCTTC	CASSQVSGSSVEQFF
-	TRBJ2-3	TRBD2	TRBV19	TGTGCCAGTAGTAACCCTAGCGGGAGAACAGATACGCAGTATTTT	CASSNPSGRTDTQYF
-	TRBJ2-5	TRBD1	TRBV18	TGTGCCAGCTCACCAGGAAGGGACAGCCACCAAGAGACCCAGTACTTC	CASSPGRDSHQETQYF
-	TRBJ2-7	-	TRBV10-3	TGTGCCATCAGTGGTGGGAGCACCGAGCAGTACTTC	CAISGGSTEQYF
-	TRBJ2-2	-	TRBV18	TGTGCCAGCTCACACTTGGACACCGGGGAGCTGTTTTTT	CASSHLDTGELFF
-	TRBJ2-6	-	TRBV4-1	TGCGCCAGCACCAGGTACAGCCACTCTGGGGCCAACGTCCTGACTTTC	CASTRYSHSGANVLTF
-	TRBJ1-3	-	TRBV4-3	TGCGCCAGCAGCCAAGGGCGTTCTGGAAACACCATATATTTT	CASSQGRSGNTIYF
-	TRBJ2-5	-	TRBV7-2	TGTGCCAGCAGCTCAGGACCTGGGGAGACCCAGTACTTC	CASSSGPGETQYF
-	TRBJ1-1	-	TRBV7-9	TGTGCCAGCACCCCCAGGGCCCGGGGGAACACTGAAGCTTTCTTT	CASTPRARGNTEAFF
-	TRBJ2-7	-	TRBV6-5	TGTGCCAGCAGTTACTCCGGGTTGACGCAGTACTTC	CASSYSGLTQYF
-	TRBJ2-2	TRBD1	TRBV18	TGTGCCAGTTTACAACAGGGGGCAACGAACACCGGGGAGCTGTTTTTT	CASLQQGATNTGELFF
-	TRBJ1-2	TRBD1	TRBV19	TGTGCCAGTATCCCTTACGGGACAGGGAGCTCGGGCTATGGCTACACCTTC	CASIPYGTGSSGYGYTF
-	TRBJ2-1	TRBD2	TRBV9	TGTGCCAGCAGCGTAGACGGGACTAGCGGCAATGAGCAGTTCTTC	CASSVDGTSGNEQFF
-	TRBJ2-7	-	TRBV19	TGTGCCAGTAGTATTAGAGGAGGGAACGAGCAGTACTTC	CASSIRGGNEQYF
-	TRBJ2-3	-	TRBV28	TGTGCCAGCAGTTTAAGGGACCCAGATACGCAGTATTTT	CASSLRDPDTQYF
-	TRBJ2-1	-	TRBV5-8	TGTGCCAGCACCGCGACTGCGTACCACAATGAGCAGTTCTTC	CASTATAYHNEQFF
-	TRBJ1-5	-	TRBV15	TGTGCCACCAGCAGAGGGGTTGTAGGGAATCAGCCCCAGCATTTT	CATSRGVVGNQPQHF
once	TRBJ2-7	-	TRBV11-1	TGTGCCAGCAGCCGGGACTCGGAGCAGTACTTC	CASSRDSEQYF
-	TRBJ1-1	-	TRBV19	TGTGCCAGTAGTATGGGGAGCGGTCGAGGAAACACTGAAGCTTTCTTT	CASSMGSGRGNTEAFF
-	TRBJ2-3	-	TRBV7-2	TGTGCCAGCAGCTTATCCCGGTTTTTACCGGGAGCAGATACGCAGTATTTT	CASSLSRFLPGADTQYF
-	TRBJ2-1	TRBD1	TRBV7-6	TGTGCCAGCAGCTTAGCGGCCGGGACAGTAGCCTACAATGAGCAGTTCTTC	CASSLAAGTVAYNEQFF
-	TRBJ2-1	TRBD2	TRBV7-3	TGTGCCAGCAGCCTAAGGGGGGCTAGCGGGAGTTTCCACAATGAGCAGTTCTTC	CASSLRGASGSFHNEQFF
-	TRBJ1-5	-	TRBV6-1	TGTGCCAGCAGTTCGGATAGCAATCAGCCCCAGCATTTT	CASSSDSNQPQHF
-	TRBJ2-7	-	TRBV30	TGTGCCTGGATTTCATCTAGGGGAGAGCGCTACGAGCAGTACTTC	CAWISSRGERYEQYF
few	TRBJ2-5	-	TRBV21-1	TGTGCCAGCAGCGCCTATGAGGGAGGGGCGCTTCAAGAGACCCAGTACTTC	CASSAYEGGALQETQYF